This TCR beta chain is drawn from a study of shared clonotypes between healthy human individuals. Study-wide findings and caveats: Around 5% of naive CD4 clonotypes were shared across several donors.

Regarding this clone: Antigen specificity is unknown.

TCRdb's copy holds only in-frame clones and misses some; the assay was immunoSEQ multiplex PCR. The sample records a few hundred thousand clones, more than 95% being singletons. Nashville, Tennessee was home to all donors, each a Caucasian adult. The sequence derives from a woman in her thirties in good health. The sample consisted of naive CD4+ T cells sorted from blood. Noted subset: CD45RA+ positively selected.

The CDR3 DNA is TGTGCCAGCAGTTCTCGGGAGAGGTACAATGAGCAGTTCTTC. Its translation is CASSSRERYNEQFF. The chain combines TRBV28 with TRBJ2-1, with a tentative D call TRBD2 (6 bases). CDR3 length: 14 amino acids. V dropped 4 bases and J dropped 4 bases, with 11 bases sitting between them. CDR1 is MDHEN, CDR2 SYDVKM, per germline.